The source of this TCR beta chain is a study of cytomegalovirus exposure and HLA in healthy donors. Regarding the study as a whole: Most TCR sequences showed up rarely, but some public TCRs showed up in many donors.

When sampled, the donors appeared nominally healthy, though they likely had unrecorded immune exposures. With 60 Vbeta and 13 Jbeta primers, the PCR was carried out. Method: immunoSEQ multiplex PCR; TCRdb's copy keeps in-frame clones and lacks some. The sample shows 100,000 to 150,000 clones, roughly 85% of them seen only once. This clone was seen only once. The target antigen is unknown. V was cut by 2 bases and J by 1 base, with 5 bases left in between. This CDR3 comprises 14 residues. The germline V gene has CDR1 ENHRY and CDR2 SYGVKD. The receptor was isolated from a man in his forties in good health and CMV-seronegative. Sequenced material: PBMCs. V is TRBV10-3 and J is TRBJ2-2; no reliable D call. This chain's CDR3 is CAISELGNTGELFF. In DNA form, the CDR3 reads TGTGCCATCAGTGAGCTCGGGAACACCGGGGAGCTGTTTTTT.